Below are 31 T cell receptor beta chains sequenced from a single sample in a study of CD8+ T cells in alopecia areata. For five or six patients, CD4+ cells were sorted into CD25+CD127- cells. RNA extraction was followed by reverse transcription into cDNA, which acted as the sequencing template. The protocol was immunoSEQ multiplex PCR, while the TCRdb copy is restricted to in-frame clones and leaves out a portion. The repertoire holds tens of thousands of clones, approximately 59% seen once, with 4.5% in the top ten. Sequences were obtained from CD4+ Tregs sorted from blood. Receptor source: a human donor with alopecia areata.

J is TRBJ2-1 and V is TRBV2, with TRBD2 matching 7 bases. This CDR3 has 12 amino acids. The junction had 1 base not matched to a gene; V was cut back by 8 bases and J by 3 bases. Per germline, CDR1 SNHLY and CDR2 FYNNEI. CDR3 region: CASRDYYNEQFF. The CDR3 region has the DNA TGTGCCAGCCGGGACTACTACAATGAGCAGTTCTTC.

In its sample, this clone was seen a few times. CDR3 sequence: CASSSSDNSPLHF. In nucleotides, the CDR3 is TGCGCCAGCAGCTCCTCGGATAATTCACCCCTCCACTTT. The V call is TRBV5-1, the J call TRBJ1-6; D is unresolved. CDR1 is SGHRS, CDR2 YFSETQ, per germline. The CDR3 is made up of 13 amino acids. Trimming left V 3 bases short and J 5 bases short, with 6 bases between.

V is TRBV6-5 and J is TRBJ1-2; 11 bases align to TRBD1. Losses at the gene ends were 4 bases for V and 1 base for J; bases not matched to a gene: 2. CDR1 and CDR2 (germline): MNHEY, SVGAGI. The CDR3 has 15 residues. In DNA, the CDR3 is TGTGCCAGCAGTTCCGGGACAGGGGGTAACTATGGCTACACCTTC. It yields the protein CASSSGTGGNYGYTF.

The CDR3 nucleotides read TGTGCCAGCAGCGCCGGGGGTTACGTGATCGATGAGCAGTTCTTC. Protein: CASSAGGYVIDEQFF. This chain connects TRBV9 to TRBJ2-1, with D possibly being TRBD2 (6 bases). V was shortened by 3 bases and J by 8 bases, with 18 bases between the two germline ends. Germline CDR1 reads SGDLS; CDR2 reads YYNGEE. The CDR3 spans 15 residues.

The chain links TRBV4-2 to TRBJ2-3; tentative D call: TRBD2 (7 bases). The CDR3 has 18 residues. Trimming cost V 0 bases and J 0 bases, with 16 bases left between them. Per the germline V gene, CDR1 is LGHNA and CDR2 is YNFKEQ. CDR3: CASSQDVGGGLSTDTQYF. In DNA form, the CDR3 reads TGTGCCAGCAGCCAAGATGTAGGGGGGGGCCTTAGCACAGATACGCAGTATTTT.

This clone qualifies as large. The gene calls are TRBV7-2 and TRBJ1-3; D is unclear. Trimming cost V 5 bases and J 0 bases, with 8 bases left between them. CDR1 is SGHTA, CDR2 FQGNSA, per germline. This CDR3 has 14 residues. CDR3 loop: CASSQDFSGNTIYF. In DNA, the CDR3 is TGTGCCAGCAGCCAAGACTTCTCTGGAAACACCATATATTTT.

The CDR3 DNA is TGTGCCAGCAGCGAACCAGGGACTAGAGCCACAGATACGCAGTATTTT. It encodes CASSEPGTRATDTQYF. The chain combines TRBV28 with TRBJ2-3; 8 nucleotides line up with TRBD2. Germline V gives CDR1 MDHEN, CDR2 SYDVKM. V trimming: 6 bases; J trimming: 2 bases; junction bases outside the gene matches: 10. The CDR3 loop spans 16 amino acids.

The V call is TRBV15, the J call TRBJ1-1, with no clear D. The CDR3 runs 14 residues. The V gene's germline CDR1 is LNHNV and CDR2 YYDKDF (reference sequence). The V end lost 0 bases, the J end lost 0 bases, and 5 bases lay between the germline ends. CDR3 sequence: CATSRDKVNTEAFF. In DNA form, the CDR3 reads TGTGCCACCAGCAGAGATAAGGTGAACACTGAAGCTTTCTTT.

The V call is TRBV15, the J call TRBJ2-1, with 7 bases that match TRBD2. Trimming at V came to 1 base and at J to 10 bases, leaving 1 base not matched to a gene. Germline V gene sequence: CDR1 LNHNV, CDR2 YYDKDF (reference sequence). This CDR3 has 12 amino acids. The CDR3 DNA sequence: TGTGCCACCAGCAGAGGAGCGGGGGAGCAGTTCTTC. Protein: CATSRGAGEQFF.

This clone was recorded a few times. The CDR3 nucleotides read TGTGCCAGCAGCTCCAGTAATCAGGGGGCTGAAGCTTTCTTT. Translation: CASSSSNQGAEAFF. The chain carries TRBV6-5 and TRBJ1-1, with 7 bases identical to TRBD1. The CDR3 consists of 14 residues. V was clipped by 6 bases and J by 6 bases; unmatched bases: 10. Looked up from germline, CDR1 is MNHEY and CDR2 is SVGAGI.

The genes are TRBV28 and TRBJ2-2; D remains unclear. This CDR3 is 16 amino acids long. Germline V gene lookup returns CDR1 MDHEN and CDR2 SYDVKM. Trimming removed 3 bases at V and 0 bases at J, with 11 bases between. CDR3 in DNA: TGTGCCAGCAGTTTTAACGGGTTTCCGAACACCGGGGAGCTGTTTTTT. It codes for CASSFNGFPNTGELFF. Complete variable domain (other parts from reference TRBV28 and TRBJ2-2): DVKVTQSSRYLVKRTGEKVFLECVQDMDHENMFWYRQDPGLGLRLIYFSYDVKMKEKGDIPEGYSVSREKKERFSLILESASTNQTSMYLCASSFNGFPNTGELFFGEGSRLTVL.

This CDR3 is CASSPGGNNSPLHF. In DNA form, the CDR3 reads TGTGCCAGCAGCCCCGGCGGTAACAATTCACCCCTCCACTTT. The chain has TRBV28 and TRBJ1-6; D unresolved. V dropped 6 bases and J dropped 7 bases, with 13 bases sitting between them. This CDR3 comprises 14 residues. Germline V CDR1 and CDR2: MDHEN, SYDVKM. The complete variable domain, with remaining parts taken from reference TRBV28 and TRBJ1-6, reads DVKVTQSSRYLVKRTGEKVFLECVQDMDHENMFWYRQDPGLGLRLIYFSYDVKMKEKGDIPEGYSVSREKKERFSLILESASTNQTSMYLCASSPGGNNSPLHFGNGTRLTVT.

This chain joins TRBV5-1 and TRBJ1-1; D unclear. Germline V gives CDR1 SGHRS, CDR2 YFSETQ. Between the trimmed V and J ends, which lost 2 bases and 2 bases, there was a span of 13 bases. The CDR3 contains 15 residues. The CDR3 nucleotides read TGCGCCAGCAGCTTTAGGGCTAGAGAAAACACTGAAGCTTTCTTT. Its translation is CASSFRARENTEAFF.

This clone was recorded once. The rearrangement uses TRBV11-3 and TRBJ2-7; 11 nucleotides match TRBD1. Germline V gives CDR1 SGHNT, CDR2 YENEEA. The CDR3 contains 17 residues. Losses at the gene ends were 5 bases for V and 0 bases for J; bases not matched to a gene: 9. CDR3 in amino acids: CASSPDRGRRLSYEQYF. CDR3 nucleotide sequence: TGTGCCAGCAGCCCGGACAGGGGGCGAAGACTCTCCTACGAGCAGTACTTC.

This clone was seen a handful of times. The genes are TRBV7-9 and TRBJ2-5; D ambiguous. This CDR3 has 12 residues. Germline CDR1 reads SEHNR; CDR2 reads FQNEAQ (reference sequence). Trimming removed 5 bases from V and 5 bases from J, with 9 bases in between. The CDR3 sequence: CASSVVAETQYF. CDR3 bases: TGTGCCAGCAGCGTCGTGGCGGAGACCCAGTACTTC. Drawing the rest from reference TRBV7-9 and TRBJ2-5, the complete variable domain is DTGVSQNPRHKITKRGQNVTFRCDPISEHNRLYWYRQTLGQGPEFLTYFQNEAQLEKSRLLSDRFSAERPKGSFSTLEIQRTEQGDSAMYLCASSVVAETQYFGPGTRLLVL.

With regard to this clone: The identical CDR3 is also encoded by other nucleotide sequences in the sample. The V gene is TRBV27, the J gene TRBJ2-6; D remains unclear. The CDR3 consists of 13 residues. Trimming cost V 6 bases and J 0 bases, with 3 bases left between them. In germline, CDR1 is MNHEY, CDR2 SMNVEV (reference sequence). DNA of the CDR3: TGTGCCAGCAGGAACTCTGGGGCCAACGTCCTGACTTTC. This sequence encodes CASRNSGANVLTF.

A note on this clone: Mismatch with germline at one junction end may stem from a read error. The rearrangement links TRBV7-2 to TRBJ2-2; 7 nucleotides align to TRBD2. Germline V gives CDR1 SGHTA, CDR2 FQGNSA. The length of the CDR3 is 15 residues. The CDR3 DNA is TGTGCCAGCAGCCTAGCGGTTGGTCGAGGCGGGGAGCTGTTTTTT. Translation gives CASSLAVGRGGELFF. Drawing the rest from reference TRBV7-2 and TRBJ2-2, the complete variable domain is GAGVSQSPSNKVTEKGKDVELRCDPISGHTALYWYRQSLGQGLEFLIYFQGNSAPDKSGLPSDRFSAERTGGSVSTLTIQRTQQEDSAVYLCASSLAVGRGGELFFGEGSRLTVL.

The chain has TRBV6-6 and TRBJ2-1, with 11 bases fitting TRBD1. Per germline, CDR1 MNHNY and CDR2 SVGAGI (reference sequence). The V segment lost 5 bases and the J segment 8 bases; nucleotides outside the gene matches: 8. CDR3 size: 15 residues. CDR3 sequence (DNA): TGTGCCAGCAGTCCCCGGGACAGGGGGGCCCATGAGCAGTTCTTC. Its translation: CASSPRDRGAHEQFF.

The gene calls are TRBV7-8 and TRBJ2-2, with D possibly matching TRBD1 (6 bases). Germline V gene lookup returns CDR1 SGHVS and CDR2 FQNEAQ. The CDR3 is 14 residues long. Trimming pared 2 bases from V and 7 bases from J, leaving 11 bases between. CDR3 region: CASSLFSRGGELFF. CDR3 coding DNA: TGTGCCAGCAGCTTATTCAGCAGGGGCGGGGAGCTGTTTTTT. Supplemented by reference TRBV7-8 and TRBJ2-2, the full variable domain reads GAGVSQSPRYKVAKRGQDVALRCDPISGHVSLFWYQQALGQGPEFLTYFQNEAQLDKSGLPSDRFFAERPEGSVSTLKIQRTQQEDSAVYLCASSLFSRGGELFFGEGSRLTVL.

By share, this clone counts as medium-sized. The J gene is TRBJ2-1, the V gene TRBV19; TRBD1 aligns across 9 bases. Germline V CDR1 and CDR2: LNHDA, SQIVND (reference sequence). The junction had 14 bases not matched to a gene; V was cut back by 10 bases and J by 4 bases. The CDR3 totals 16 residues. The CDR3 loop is CAISQGQGPPYNEQFF. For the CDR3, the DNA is TGTGCCATCAGCCAGGGACAGGGACCCCCTTACAATGAGCAGTTCTTC.

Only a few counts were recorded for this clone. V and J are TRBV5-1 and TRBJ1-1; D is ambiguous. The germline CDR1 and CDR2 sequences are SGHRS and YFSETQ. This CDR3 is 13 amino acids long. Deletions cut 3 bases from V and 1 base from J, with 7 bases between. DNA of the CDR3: TGCGCCAGCAGCTATCGGGGGAACACTGAAGCTTTCTTT. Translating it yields CASSYRGNTEAFF.

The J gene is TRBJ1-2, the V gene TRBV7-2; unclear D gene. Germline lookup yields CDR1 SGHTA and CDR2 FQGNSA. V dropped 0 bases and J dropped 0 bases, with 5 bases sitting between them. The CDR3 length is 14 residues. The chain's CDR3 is CASSLALTNYGYTF. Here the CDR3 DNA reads TGTGCCAGCAGCTTAGCCCTAACTAACTATGGCTACACCTTC. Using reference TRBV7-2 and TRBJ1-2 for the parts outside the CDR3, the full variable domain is GAGVSQSPSNKVTEKGKDVELRCDPISGHTALYWYRQSLGQGLEFLIYFQGNSAPDKSGLPSDRFSAERTGGSVSTLTIQRTQQEDSAVYLCASSLALTNYGYTFGSGTRLTVV.

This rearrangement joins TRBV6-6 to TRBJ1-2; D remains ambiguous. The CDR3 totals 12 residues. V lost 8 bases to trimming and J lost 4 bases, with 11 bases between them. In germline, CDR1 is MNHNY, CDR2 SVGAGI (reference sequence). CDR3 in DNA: TGTGCCAGCTCTGCAGGAGGCTATGGCTACACCTTC. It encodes CASSAGGYGYTF.

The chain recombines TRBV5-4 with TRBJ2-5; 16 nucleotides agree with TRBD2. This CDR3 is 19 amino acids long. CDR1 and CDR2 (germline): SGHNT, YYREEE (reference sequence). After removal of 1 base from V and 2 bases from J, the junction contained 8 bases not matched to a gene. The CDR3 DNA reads TGTGCCAGCAGCTTGCGTGTGATGGGACTAGCGGGGGGGCAAGAGACCCAGTACTTC. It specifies CASSLRVMGLAGGQETQYF.

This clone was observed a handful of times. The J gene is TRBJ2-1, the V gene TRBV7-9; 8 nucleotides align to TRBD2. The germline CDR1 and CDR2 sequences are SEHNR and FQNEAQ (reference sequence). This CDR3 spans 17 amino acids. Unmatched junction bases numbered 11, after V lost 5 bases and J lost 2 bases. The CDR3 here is CASSPPRASGPYNEQFF. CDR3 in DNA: TGTGCCAGCAGCCCACCGCGGGCTAGCGGGCCCTACAATGAGCAGTTCTTC.

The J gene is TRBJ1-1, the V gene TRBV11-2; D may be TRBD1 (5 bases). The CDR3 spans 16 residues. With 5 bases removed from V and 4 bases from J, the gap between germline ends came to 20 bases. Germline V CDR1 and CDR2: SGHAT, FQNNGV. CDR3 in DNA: TGTGCCAGCAGCGGGTTGAGTAGGCAGAGGGGCACTGAAGCTTTCTTT. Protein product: CASSGLSRQRGTEAFF. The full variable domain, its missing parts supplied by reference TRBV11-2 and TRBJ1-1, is EAGVAQSPRYKIIEKRQSVAFWCNPISGHATLYWYQQILGQGPKLLIQFQNNGVVDDSQLPKDRFSAERLKGVDSTLKIQPAKLEDSAVYLCASSGLSRQRGTEAFFGQGTRLTVV.

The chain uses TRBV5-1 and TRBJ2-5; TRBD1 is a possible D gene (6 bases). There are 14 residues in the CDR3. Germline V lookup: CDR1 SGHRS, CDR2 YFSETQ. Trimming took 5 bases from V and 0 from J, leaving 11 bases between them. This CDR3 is CASRLQGNQETQYF. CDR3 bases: TGCGCCAGCAGGCTTCAGGGGAACCAAGAGACCCAGTACTTC.

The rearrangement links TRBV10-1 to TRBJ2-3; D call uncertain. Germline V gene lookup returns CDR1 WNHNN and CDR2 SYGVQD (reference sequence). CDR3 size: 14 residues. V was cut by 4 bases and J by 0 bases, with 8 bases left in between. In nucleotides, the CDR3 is TGCGCCAGCAGTGTATCGGCCAGCACAGATACGCAGTATTTT. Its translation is CASSVSASTDTQYF.

CDR3 in DNA: TGTGCCAGCAGCTTAGTCGGCGGGGGTCAGGCCCAGTACTTC. Translating gives CASSLVGGGQAQYF. The chain combines TRBV7-6 with TRBJ2-5; 7 positions match TRBD2. This CDR3 has 14 residues. V shed 1 base, J shed 9 bases, and the junction held 8 bases outside the gene matches. CDR1 is SGHVS, CDR2 FNYEAQ, per germline.

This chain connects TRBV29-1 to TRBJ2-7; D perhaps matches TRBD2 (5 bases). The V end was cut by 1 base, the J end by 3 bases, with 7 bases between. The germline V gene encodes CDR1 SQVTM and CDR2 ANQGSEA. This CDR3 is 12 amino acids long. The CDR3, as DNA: TGCAGCGTTGAAGGACGGGGCTACGAGCAGTACTTC. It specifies CSVEGRGYEQYF.

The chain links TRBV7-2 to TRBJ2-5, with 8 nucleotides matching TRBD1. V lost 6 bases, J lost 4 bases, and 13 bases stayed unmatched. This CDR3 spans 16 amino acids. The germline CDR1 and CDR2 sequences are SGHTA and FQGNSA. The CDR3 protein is CASRLRQGANSETQYF. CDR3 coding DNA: TGTGCCAGCAGGCTAAGGCAGGGGGCGAATTCAGAGACCCAGTACTTC.